This is a list of T cell receptor beta chains from one sample in a study of T cells in tuberculosis. Using immunoSEQ multiplex PCR, the repertoire was profiled, and TCRdb retains in-frame clones only, with some absent. This sample has 30,000 to 45,000 clones, with over 90% found just once. Sequencing used PBMCs. The receptors come from a donor between 5 and 29 years old with latent tuberculosis or without tuberculosis infection. Each CDR3 is given with its conserved first and last residue. The D gene is left open where the match is weak. Part of the rows lack a size; the others show once, few, many or a class for expanded clones.

V	D	size	length	J	CDR3	DNA
TRBV5-1	-	once	15	TRBJ1-3	CASSLPASSGNTIYF	TGCGCCAGCAGCTTGCCAGCGTCCTCTGGAAACACCATATATTTT
TRBV7-6	TRBD1	-	13	TRBJ2-7	CASSSGQGDEQYF	TGTGCCAGCAGCTCGGGACAGGGGGACGAGCAGTACTTC
TRBV4-1	-	-	18	TRBJ2-7	CASSQEFAGVQSSYEQYF	TGCGCCAGCAGCCAAGAGTTTGCAGGGGTGCAAAGCTCCTACGAGCAGTACTTC
TRBV6-5	-	-	14	TRBJ1-2	CASSYSAANNGYTF	TGTGCCAGCAGTTACTCGGCGGCGAACAATGGCTACACCTTC
TRBV30	-	-	10	TRBJ1-2	CAWQGYGYTF	TGTGCCTGGCAGGGATATGGCTACACCTTC
TRBV5-1	-	once	12	TRBJ1-2	CASSFVGGGYTF	TGCGCCAGCAGCTTCGTTGGAGGAGGCTACACCTTC
TRBV5-6	TRBD1	once	14	TRBJ2-7	CASSLGTASYEQYF	TGTGCCAGCAGCTTAGGGACAGCTTCCTACGAGCAGTACTTC
TRBV20-1	-	-	10	TRBJ2-3	CSARRDTQYF	TGCAGTGCTAGACGAGATACGCAGTATTTT
TRBV4-2	-	-	14	TRBJ1-6	CASSRGQINSPLHF	TGTGCCAGCAGCCGCGGACAAATTAATTCACCCCTCCACTTT
TRBV15	-	-	16	TRBJ1-1	CATSRDQGTPNTEAFF	TGTGCCACCAGCAGAGATCAGGGGACACCTAATACTGAAGCTTTCTTT